The 3 T cell receptor beta chains given below trace back to one sample, sequenced in a study of cytomegalovirus exposure and HLA in healthy donors. The PCR contained 60 Vbeta and 13 Jbeta primers. Clones were sequenced by immunoSEQ multiplex PCR, and TCRdb holds only the in-frame ones, with some missing. The sample comprises more than 70,000 clones, over 60% of which are singletons, and about 3% rests with the top ten. Sequencing was done on a sample of PBMCs. These receptors were collected from a man between 40 and 49 years old in good health and CMV-seronegative.

The chain is built from TRBV5-1 and TRBJ2-7, with TRBD1 identical over 7 bases. This CDR3 is 14 amino acids long. Germline assignment: CDR1 SGHRS and CDR2 YFSETQ. V lost 6 bases to trimming and J lost 7 bases; unmatched junction nucleotides: 13. This chain's CDR3 is CASNERQGAEEQYF. The DNA for the CDR3 is TGCGCCAGCAACGAACGACAGGGTGCTGAGGAGCAGTACTTC. Full variable domain (rest looked up from reference TRBV5-1 and TRBJ2-7): KAGVTQTPRYLIKTRGQQVTLSCSPISGHRSVSWYQQTPGQGLQFLFEYFSETQRNKGNFPGRFSGRQFSNSRSEMNVSTLELGDSALYLCASNERQGAEEQYFGPGTRLTVT.

The V call is TRBV19, the J call TRBJ2-7, with 7 bases identical to TRBD1. This CDR3 has 14 residues. The J segment lost 1 base and the V segment lost 5 bases, leaving 5 bases of the junction unmatched. The germline V gene has CDR1 LNHDA and CDR2 SQIVND (reference sequence). CDR3 bases: TGTGCCAGTAGTCCGGACAGGCTTTCCTACGAGCAGTACTTC. The encoded protein is CASSPDRLSYEQYF.

The chain employs TRBV10-3 and TRBJ1-4, with D maybe TRBD1 (6 bases). The CDR3 extends over 13 amino acids. Germline lookup yields CDR1 ENHRY and CDR2 SYGVKD. V was trimmed by 6 bases and J by 8 bases, leaving 13 bases between them. CDR3 region: CAIRTRDTEKLFF. Here the CDR3 DNA reads TGTGCCATCAGGACCCGGGACACCGAAAAACTGTTTTTT.